One and the same sample provided the 6 T cell receptor beta chains below, sequenced in a study of OX40 agonist ivuxolimab in advanced cancers. TCRdb's copy holds only in-frame clones and misses some; the assay was immunoSEQ multiplex PCR. The repertoire holds around 15,000 clones, with approximately 83% as singletons. The sample was CD4+ or CD8+ T cells sorted from blood, taken in a trial of the OX40 agonist ivuxolimab. The receptors were gathered from an adult with an advanced solid tumor such as melanoma, head and neck, liver or kidney cancer.

CDR3 protein: CASSLRREGPKYEQFF. DNA of the CDR3: TGTGCCAGCAGCTTGCGGCGGGAGGGCCCCAAATATGAGCAGTTCTTC. The chain joins TRBV5-8 to TRBJ2-1; 9 bases map to TRBD2. Germline CDR1 and CDR2: SGHTS and YDEGEE. This CDR3 is 16 amino acids long. With V trimmed by 1 base and J by 8 bases, 10 bases remained unmatched.

This chain joins TRBV7-3 and TRBJ2-1; D may be TRBD1 (6 bases). Trimming pared 1 base from V and 7 bases from J, leaving 20 bases between. Germline V gives CDR1 SGHTA, CDR2 FQGTGA. The CDR3 contains 17 residues. The CDR3 nucleotides read TGTGCCAGCAGCTTAATACCACAGGGAAGTACGGTGAATGAGCAGTTCTTC. Translating gives CASSLIPQGSTVNEQFF.

The V gene is TRBV19, the J gene TRBJ2-7, with D perhaps matching TRBD1 or TRBD2 (5 bases each). The V end was cut by 5 bases, the J end by 3 bases, with 14 bases between. From germline, CDR1 is LNHDA and CDR2 SQIVND (reference sequence). The CDR3 is 14 residues long. CDR3 residues: CASSPQGPYYEQYF. CDR3 nucleotide sequence: TGTGCCAGTAGTCCCCAGGGACCATACTACGAGCAGTACTTC.

This clone appeared a single time. The chain couples TRBV6-5 to TRBJ2-7, with 10 bases lining up with TRBD2. CDR1 and CDR2 from the germline V gene are MNHEY and SVGAGI. V lost 8 bases and J lost 4; bases outside the gene matches: 5. The CDR3 totals 13 residues. DNA of the CDR3: TGTGCCAGCCATAGCGGGAGGTGGTACGAGCAGTACTTC. Translating gives CASHSGRWYEQYF.

J is TRBJ2-7 and V is TRBV19; D remains ambiguous. The CDR3 loop spans 14 amino acids. The germline V gene encodes CDR1 LNHDA and CDR2 SQIVND (reference sequence). The germline V and J ends were trimmed by 5 bases and 1 base, with 12 bases remaining between them. The CDR3 region is CASSLLGSSYEQYF. DNA of the CDR3: TGTGCCAGTAGTTTACTTGGGTCGTCCTACGAGCAGTACTTC.

V and J are TRBV10-3 and TRBJ1-1, with TRBD1 matching over 10 bases. The junction had 9 bases not matched to a gene; V was cut back by 3 bases and J by 5 bases. The CDR3 length is 16 residues. Germline CDR1 reads ENHRY; CDR2 reads SYGVKD. DNA for the CDR3: TGTGCCATCAGTGAAGTGCCGGGGACAGGGGTAACTGAAGCTTTCTTT. The encoded protein is CAISEVPGTGVTEAFF.